This T cell receptor (beta chain) originates from a study of blood T cell repertoires in COVID-19. Germline assignment: CDR1 SGHTA and CDR2 FQGNSA. The J segment lost 10 bases and the V segment lost 5 bases, leaving 18 bases of the junction unmatched. The CDR3 has 16 amino acids. Data came from immunoSEQ multiplex PCR; TCRdb stores just in-frame clones and leaves some out. This sample has 200,000 or so clones, with 85% to 90% found just once. Followed longitudinally, the Seattle patients had been enrolled during active infection. The receptor was isolated from a young man with COVID-19, enrolled during active disease. The V and J genes are TRBV7-2 and TRBJ1-1; TRBD1 aligns across 8 bases. The source material was peripheral blood. Here the CDR3 reads CASSPAQRTGSSAAFF. For the CDR3, the DNA is TGTGCCAGCAGCCCCGCCCAGAGGACAGGGTCTTCGGCAGCTTTCTTT.